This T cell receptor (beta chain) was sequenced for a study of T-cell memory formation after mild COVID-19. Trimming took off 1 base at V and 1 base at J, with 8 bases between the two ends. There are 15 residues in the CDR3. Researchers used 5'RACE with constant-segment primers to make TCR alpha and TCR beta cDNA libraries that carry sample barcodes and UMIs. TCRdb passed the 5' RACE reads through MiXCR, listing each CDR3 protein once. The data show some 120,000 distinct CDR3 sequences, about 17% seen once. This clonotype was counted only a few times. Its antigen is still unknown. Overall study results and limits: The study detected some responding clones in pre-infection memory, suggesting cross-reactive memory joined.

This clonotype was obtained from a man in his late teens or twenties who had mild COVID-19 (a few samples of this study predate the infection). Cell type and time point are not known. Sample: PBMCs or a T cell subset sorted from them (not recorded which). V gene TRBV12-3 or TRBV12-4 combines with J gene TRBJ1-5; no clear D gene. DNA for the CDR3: TGTGCCAGCAGTTTAGGGGAGGCGAGCAATCAGCCCCAGCATTTT. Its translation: CASSLGEASNQPQHF.